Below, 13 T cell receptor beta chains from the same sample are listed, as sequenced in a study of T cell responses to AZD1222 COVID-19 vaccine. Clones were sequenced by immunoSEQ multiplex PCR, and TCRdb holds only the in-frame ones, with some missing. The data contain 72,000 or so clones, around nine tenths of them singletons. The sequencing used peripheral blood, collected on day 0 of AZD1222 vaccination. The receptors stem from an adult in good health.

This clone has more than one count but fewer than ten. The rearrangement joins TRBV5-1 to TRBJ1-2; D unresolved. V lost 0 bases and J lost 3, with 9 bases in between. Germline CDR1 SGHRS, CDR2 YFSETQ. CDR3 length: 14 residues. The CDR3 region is CASSLVGGDYGYTF. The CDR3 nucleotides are TGCGCCAGCAGCTTGGTTGGCGGAGACTATGGCTACACCTTC.

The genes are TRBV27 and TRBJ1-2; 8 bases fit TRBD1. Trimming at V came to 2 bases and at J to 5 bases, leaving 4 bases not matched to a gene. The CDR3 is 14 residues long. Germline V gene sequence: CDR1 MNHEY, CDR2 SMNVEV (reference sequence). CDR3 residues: CASSLDTGGYGYTF. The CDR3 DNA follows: TGTGCCAGCAGTTTAGATACAGGGGGATATGGCTACACCTTC.

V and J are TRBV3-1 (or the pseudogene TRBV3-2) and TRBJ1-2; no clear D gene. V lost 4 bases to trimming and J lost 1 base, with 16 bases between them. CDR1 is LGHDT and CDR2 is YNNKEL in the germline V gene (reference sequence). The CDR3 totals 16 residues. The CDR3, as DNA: TGTGCCAGCAGCCCTCGAGCGCCGGAAGATAACTATGGCTACACCTTC. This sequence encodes CASSPRAPEDNYGYTF.

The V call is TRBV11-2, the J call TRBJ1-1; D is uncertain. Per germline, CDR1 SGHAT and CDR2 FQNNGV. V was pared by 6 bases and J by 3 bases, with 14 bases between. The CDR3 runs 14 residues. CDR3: CASRQRARDTEAFF. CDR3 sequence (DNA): TGTGCCAGCAGACAGAGGGCCCGGGACACTGAAGCTTTCTTT.

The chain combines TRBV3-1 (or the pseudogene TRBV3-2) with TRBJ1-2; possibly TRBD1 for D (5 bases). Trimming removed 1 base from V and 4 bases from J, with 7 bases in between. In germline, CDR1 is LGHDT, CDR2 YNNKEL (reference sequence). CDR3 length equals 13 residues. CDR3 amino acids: CASSQVQAYGYTF. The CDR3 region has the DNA TGTGCCAGCAGCCAAGTACAGGCCTATGGCTACACCTTC.

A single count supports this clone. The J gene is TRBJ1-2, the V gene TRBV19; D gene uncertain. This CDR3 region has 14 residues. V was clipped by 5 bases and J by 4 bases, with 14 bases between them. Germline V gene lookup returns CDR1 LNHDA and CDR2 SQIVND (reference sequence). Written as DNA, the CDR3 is TGTGCCAGTAGTGCCGTCTCGGTGGGCTATGGCTACACCTTC. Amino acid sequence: CASSAVSVGYGYTF.

CDR3 nucleotides: TGTGCCAGCAGCTTTCAGGGGGGTAATGAAAAACTGTTTTTT. This gives the protein CASSFQGGNEKLFF. The rearrangement uses TRBV5-5 and TRBJ1-4, with TRBD1 identical over 7 bases. With V trimmed by 2 bases and J by 4 bases, 2 bases remained unmatched. Germline-derived CDR1 and CDR2 are SGHKS and YYEKEE (reference sequence). This CDR3 region has 14 residues.

In DNA form, the CDR3 reads TGCGCCAGCAGCCGAACAGGGGGCGCCTCCAACACCATATATTTT. This translates into CASSRTGGASNTIYF. This rearrangement joins TRBV5-1 to TRBJ1-3; TRBD1 agrees at 9 bases. The CDR3 is 15 amino acids. V lost 4 bases to trimming and J lost 7 bases; unmatched junction nucleotides: 9. CDR1 SGHRS and CDR2 YFSETQ come from the germline V gene.

The CDR3 protein is CASSIEWGPYEQYF. The CDR3 DNA reads as TGTGCCAGCAGTATAGAGTGGGGACCCTACGAGCAGTACTTC. The V call is TRBV6-5, the J call TRBJ2-7, with D perhaps assigned TRBD1 or TRBD2 (5 bases each). Trimming pared 5 bases from V and 2 bases from J, leaving 13 bases between. The CDR3 is 14 residues long. Germline V gene data show CDR1 as MNHEY and CDR2 as SVGAGI.

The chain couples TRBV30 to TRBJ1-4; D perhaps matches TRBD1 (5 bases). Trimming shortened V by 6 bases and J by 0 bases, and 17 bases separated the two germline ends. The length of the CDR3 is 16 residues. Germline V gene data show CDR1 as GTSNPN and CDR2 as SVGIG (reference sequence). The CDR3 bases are TGTGCCTGCTCTATGCAGGACATATCAACTAATGAAAAACTGTTTTTT. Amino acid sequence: CACSMQDISTNEKLFF.

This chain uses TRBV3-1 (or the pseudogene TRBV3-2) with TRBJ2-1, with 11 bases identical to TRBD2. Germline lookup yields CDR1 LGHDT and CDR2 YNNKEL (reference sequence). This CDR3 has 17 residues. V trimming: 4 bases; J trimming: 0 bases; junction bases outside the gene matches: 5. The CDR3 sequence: CASSLRLAGHSYNEQFF. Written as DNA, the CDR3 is TGTGCCAGCAGCCTCCGACTAGCGGGACACTCCTACAATGAGCAGTTCTTC.

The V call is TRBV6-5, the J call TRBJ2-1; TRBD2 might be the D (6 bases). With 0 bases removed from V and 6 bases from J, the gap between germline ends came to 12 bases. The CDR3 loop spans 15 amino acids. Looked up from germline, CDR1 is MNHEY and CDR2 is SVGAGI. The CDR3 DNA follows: TGTGCCAGCAGTTACTCGGGGGGATTTGGCAATGAGCAGTTCTTC. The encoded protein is CASSYSGGFGNEQFF.

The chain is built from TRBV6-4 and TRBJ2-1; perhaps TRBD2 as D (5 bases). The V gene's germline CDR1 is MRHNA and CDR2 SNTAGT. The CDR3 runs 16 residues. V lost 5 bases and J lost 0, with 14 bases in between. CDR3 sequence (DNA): TGTGCCAGCAGTACTTGGACTGCCCGCTCCTACAATGAGCAGTTCTTC. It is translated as CASSTWTARSYNEQFF.